This is a list of T cell receptor beta chains from one sample in a study of CXCR3-negative and CXCR3-positive naive CD8 T cells. TCRdb re-analyzed the 5' RACE reads; it lists each CDR3 protein once, without DNA. Its listing shows tens of thousands of distinct CDR3 sequences. The sample was naive CXCR3+ CD8+ T cells from blood. These receptors all come from a human donor in good health. Some clones in this sample may be carry-over from other donors' samples. CDR3s include the opening cysteine and the closing phenylalanine or tryptophan.

j_gene	v_gene	CDR3aa
TRBJ2-5	TRBV7-2	CASSLAPRQIQETQYF
TRBJ2-7	TRBV20-1	CSARVRNSYEQYF
TRBJ2-7	TRBV4-3	CASSQDGPYEQYF
TRBJ2-3	TRBV12-3/TRBV12-4	CASNHRGGLTDTQYF
TRBJ1-2	TRBV29-1	CSVEDEGYGYTF
TRBJ2-4	TRBV27	CASSLYTGEIQYF
TRBJ2-1	TRBV12-3/TRBV12-4	CASSIAGVSYNEQFF
TRBJ2-7	TRBV2	CASSPEPLLALTYEQYF
TRBJ2-2	TRBV12-3/TRBV12-4	CASSLAGVAGELFF
TRBJ2-1	TRBV13	CASSPYRGPYNEQFF
TRBJ2-7	TRBV14	CASSQDRGAYEQYF
TRBJ2-4	TRBV14	CASSQARGYDKNIQYF
TRBJ1-1	TRBV28	CASRFPGDTEAFF
TRBJ2-2	TRBV27	CASSYRGHTANTGELFF
TRBJ1-5	TRBV20-1	CSARTGHENEPQHF
TRBJ1-6	TRBV28	CASTPGRGGFSPLHF
TRBJ2-5	TRBV29-1	CSGRTGLQETQYF
TRBJ2-7	TRBV29-1	CSVEDRGAAYEQYF
TRBJ2-1	TRBV5-1	CASSPDRFDEQFF
TRBJ2-2	TRBV7-9	CASSKQEVGELFF
TRBJ2-5	TRBV3-1	CASSQEFAREETQYF
TRBJ2-3	TRBV29-1	CSGVGIPDTQYF
TRBJ2-5	TRBV5-6	CASSSTDRHRETQYF
TRBJ2-7	TRBV27	CASLGQGDHEQYF
TRBJ2-1	TRBV4-1	CASSRRGGSVDEQFF
TRBJ2-7	TRBV28	CASSFSGRPASYEQYF
TRBJ2-5	TRBV12-3/TRBV12-4	CASSAGTTQETQYF
TRBJ2-7	TRBV6-2/TRBV6-3	CASSTGTSYEQYF
TRBJ2-2	TRBV9	CASSVSGGNTGELFF
TRBJ1-1	TRBV2	CASSEAGTEAFF
TRBJ2-7	TRBV11-2	CASSLDREGSYEQYF
TRBJ2-5	TRBV7-7	CASSLVSGTGVLRETQYF
TRBJ2-1	TRBV27	CASSLGGGVNEQFF
TRBJ2-7	TRBV7-9	CASAGTGGTYEQYF
TRBJ2-1	TRBV10-3	CAISPGQSYNEQFF
TRBJ2-3	TRBV6-5	CASETRGGGTDTQYF
TRBJ2-7	TRBV4-1	CASSQDSLYEQYF
TRBJ2-2	TRBV6-2/TRBV6-3	CASTPTHPGGELFF
TRBJ2-1	TRBV7-3	CASSRGLADNEQFF
TRBJ2-5	TRBV7-9	CASSFGTTLETQYF
TRBJ2-7	TRBV21-1	CASRRGTGTGLYEQYF
TRBJ1-4	TRBV6-1	CASSEGGQVDEKLFF
TRBJ2-2	TRBV28	CASSRDRRNTGELFF
TRBJ2-1	TRBV6-2/TRBV6-3	CASSRLAELDNEQFF
TRBJ1-1	TRBV5-1	CASSLDLTEAFF
TRBJ2-5	TRBV2	CASRGTSQETQYF
TRBJ2-5	TRBV7-9	CASSPLQETQYF
TRBJ2-3	TRBV28	CASSPFGTGEVDTQYF
TRBJ1-1	TRBV29-1	CSVAPGRHTEAFF
TRBJ2-7	TRBV6-2/TRBV6-3	CASSYSERYEQYF
TRBJ1-6	TRBV6-4	CASSAGENSPLHF
TRBJ2-7	TRBV2	CASSDDGRLAPNEYEQYF
TRBJ2-1	TRBV12-3/TRBV12-4	CASSLVSRGPFNEQFF